What follows is one T cell receptor beta chain and its context. Participants were aged about 18 to 89 years from around 24 US areas. Each participant's cohort was designated according to participant-reported clinical history. This sample was included in a study of blood T cell repertoires in COVID-19. About the study: Samples representing acute and convalescent COVID-19 were sourced from the United States, Italy and Spain.

As processed by the authors: By means of reference gene primer amplification, nucleated cell counts were estimated. The protocol was immunoSEQ multiplex PCR, while the TCRdb copy is restricted to in-frame clones and leaves out a portion. V and J calls and clone size come straight from that table; D and trimming were deduced from the DNA. The data contain 250,000 or so clones, 84% of them singletons. This CDR3 has 16 residues. In germline, CDR1 is LNHDA, CDR2 SQIVND (reference sequence). V gave up 4 bases and J gave up 4 bases; unmatched junction bases: 8. The TCR sequence derives from a man between 50 and 59 years old who had recovered from COVID-19. The sample was PBMCs or T cells enriched from blood (not recorded which). This chain links TRBV19 with TRBJ2-1, with 9 nucleotides matching TRBD2. In DNA form, the CDR3 reads TGTGCCAGTAGTACTTATAGCGGGAGAGGGTACAATGAGCAGTTCTTC. The encoded protein is CASSTYSGRGYNEQFF.